Below are 6 T cell receptor beta chains sequenced from a single sample in a study of blood T cell repertoires in COVID-19. The protocol was immunoSEQ multiplex PCR, while the TCRdb copy is restricted to in-frame clones and leaves out a portion. The sample comprises 240,000 or so clones, around 88% of which are singletons, and around 3% rests with the top ten. The sample comprised PBMCs or T cells enriched from blood (not recorded which). The receptors originated from a woman in her forties with acute COVID-19.

The V call is TRBV29-1, the J call TRBJ2-3; weak D call: TRBD1 (5 bases). V was pared by 6 bases and J by 3 bases, with 16 bases between. The CDR3 runs 14 residues. Germline lookup yields CDR1 SQVTM and CDR2 ANQGSEA. CDR3 protein: CSVRVGANTDTQYF. The CDR3 nucleotides are TGCAGCGTCCGAGTTGGGGCCAATACAGATACGCAGTATTTT.

A few counts support this clone. The chain recombines TRBV19 with TRBJ1-5; 7 bases agree with TRBD1. This CDR3 is built from 15 residues. V was clipped by 4 bases and J by 0 bases; unmatched bases: 3. The germline gives CDR1 LNHDA, CDR2 SQIVND (reference sequence). The CDR3 protein is CASSTQGGSNQPQHF. CDR3 DNA sequence: TGTGCCAGTAGTACCCAGGGGGGTAGCAATCAGCCCCAGCATTTT.

This rearrangement joins TRBV7-9 to TRBJ2-2; 8 bases match TRBD2. The V gene end was trimmed by 5 bases and the J gene end by 5 bases; junction bases not matched to a gene: 4. Germline CDR1 SEHNR, CDR2 FQNEAQ (reference sequence). This CDR3 is built from 14 residues. The CDR3: CASSKAGATGELFF. The DNA for the CDR3 is TGTGCCAGCAGCAAAGCGGGGGCAACCGGGGAGCTGTTTTTT. The full variable domain, in which reference TRBV7-9 and TRBJ2-2 provide the parts outside the CDR3, is DTGVSQNPRHKITKRGQNVTFRCDPISEHNRLYWYRQTLGQGPEFLTYFQNEAQLEKSRLLSDRFSAERPKGSFSTLEIQRTEQGDSAMYLCASSKAGATGELFFGEGSRLTVL.

The chain has TRBV7-2 and TRBJ2-7; 7 nucleotides agree with TRBD2. The CDR3 length is 13 residues. CDR1 is SGHTA, CDR2 FQGNSA, per germline. Germline trimming cut 3 bases from V and 9 bases from J; bases unmatched to any gene: 8. The CDR3 region is CASSLGGSTGQYF. For the CDR3, the DNA is TGTGCCAGCAGCTTGGGCGGGAGCACGGGGCAGTACTTC.

The J gene is TRBJ2-5, the V gene TRBV30; tentatively, D is TRBD1 (5 bases). CDR3 size: 14 residues. V was clipped by 2 bases and J by 1 base, with 11 bases between them. The germline CDR1 and CDR2 sequences are GTSNPN and SVGIG (reference sequence). CDR3 DNA sequence: TGTGCCTGGAGTCAGACAGTAATCCAAGAGACCCAGTACTTC. Translating gives CAWSQTVIQETQYF. Supplemented by reference TRBV30 and TRBJ2-5, the full variable domain reads SQTIHQWPATLVQPVGSPLSLECTVEGTSNPNLYWYRQAAGRGLQLLFYSVGIGQISSEVPQNLSASRPQDRQFILSSKKLLLSDSGFYLCAWSQTVIQETQYFGPGTRLLVL.

The chain uses TRBV28 and TRBJ2-7, with TRBD2 as a possible D gene (5 bases). V lost 8 bases, J lost 3 bases, and 14 bases lay in between. There are 13 residues in the CDR3. CDR1 and CDR2 from the germline V gene are MDHEN and SYDVKM. As DNA, the CDR3 is TGTGCCAGCCAAAAAGGCGGACTCTACGAGCAGTACTTC. Its protein product is CASQKGGLYEQYF.